This T cell receptor beta chain was captured in a study of blood T cell repertoires in COVID-19. About the study: Samples came from the United States, Italy and Spain, spanning acute and convalescent COVID-19. In each case, the material was cDNA or gDNA derived from T cells, B-cell-depleted T cells, or PBMCs.

As processed by the authors: Nucleated cell number was recorded as an estimate derived from reference gene primer amplification. The protocol was immunoSEQ multiplex PCR, while the TCRdb copy is restricted to in-frame clones and leaves out a portion. V and J calls and clone size are given by that table; D and trimming were obtained from the DNA. The table lists fewer than 350,000 clones, 80% to 90% of them singletons. J gave up 4 bases and V 7 bases, and 14 bases lay outside the gene matches. The CDR3 loop spans 15 amino acids. Germline CDR1 is SQVTM and CDR2 is ANQGSEA. Adults between roughly 18 and 100 years of age took part from 20 to 25 US areas.

The genes are TRBV29-1 and TRBJ1-1; 8 nucleotides align to TRBD1. Sequencing input: PBMCs or T cells enriched from blood (not recorded which). The sequence was collected from a middle-aged woman with acute COVID-19. The CDR3 region has the DNA TGCAGCGCCCATAGTATCAGGGGGCAGACCACTGAAGCTTTCTTT. Encoded protein: CSAHSIRGQTTEAFF. Full variable domain (remainder filled in from reference TRBV29-1 and TRBJ1-1): SAVISQKPSRDICQRGTSLTIQCQVDSQVTMMFWYRQQPGQSLTLIATANQGSEATYESGFVIDKFPISRPNLTFSTLTVSNMSPEDSSIYLCSAHSIRGQTTEAFFGQGTRLTVV.